The 27 T cell receptor beta chains listed next were all sequenced from one sample in a study of CD8+CD57+ T cells in acquired aplastic anemia. The template used for profiling TCR beta VDJ and CDR3 was genomic DNA. TCRdb analysed the reads with MiXCR anew, one entry per CDR3 protein. The sample gives under 200,000 distinct CDR3 sequences, about three fifths of which show up once; just over 45% is in the top ten. The sequencing input was sorted CD4+, CD8+, or CD8+CD57+ T cells (not recorded which) from PBMCs. The receptors originated from a human donor with severe aplastic anemia or a healthy control (not recorded which).

The count of this clonotype is one. This chain connects TRBV19 to TRBJ1-5, with a tentative D call TRBD1 (5 bases). This CDR3 comprises 14 residues. The germline gives CDR1 LNHDA, CDR2 SQIVND (reference sequence). V lost 7 bases and J 4 bases, leaving 14 bases between the germline ends. CDR3 residues: CASNGMGGNQPQHF. The CDR3 DNA follows: TGTGCCAGTAACGGCATGGGGGGGAATCAGCCCCAGCATTTT.

This clonotype was seen a handful of times. This chain connects TRBV20-1 to TRBJ2-1; 11 positions match TRBD2. With V trimmed by 2 bases and J by 10 bases, 13 bases remained unmatched. The CDR3 has 16 amino acids. Germline V gene sequence: CDR1 DFQATT, CDR2 SNEGSKA (reference sequence). CDR3 bases: TGCAGTGCTAGAAATTCCATAGCGGGGGGGCGTGCCGAGCAGTTCTTC. This encodes CSARNSIAGGRAEQFF.

The chain combines TRBV6-5 with TRBJ2-5, with unresolved D. Germline V gene lookup returns CDR1 MNHEY and CDR2 SVGAGI. The CDR3 totals 11 residues. V lost 8 bases and J 5 bases, leaving 9 bases between the germline ends. DNA for the CDR3: TGTGCCAGCGGAACCAGTGAGACCCAGTACTTC. This gives the protein CASGTSETQYF.

The chain employs TRBV19 and TRBJ1-6; a weak D match, TRBD1 (6 bases). Trimming removed 10 bases from V and 9 bases from J, with 13 bases in between. This CDR3 has 12 residues. Germline-derived CDR1 and CDR2 are LNHDA and SQIVND (reference sequence). CDR3 sequence (DNA): TGTGCCACCTCAGGGGAAGGTTCACCCCTCCACTTT. Its protein is CATSGEGSPLHF. Full variable domain (outside the CDR3, taken from reference TRBV19 and TRBJ1-6): DGGITQSPKYLFRKEGQNVTLSCEQNLNHDAMYWYRQDPGQGLRLIYYSQIVNDFQKGDIAEGYSVSREKKESFPLTVTSAQKNPTAFYLCATSGEGSPLHFGNGTRLTVT.

The V gene is TRBV7-2, the J gene TRBJ2-7; maybe TRBD1 (5 bases). Germline lookup yields CDR1 SGHTA and CDR2 FQGNSA. The CDR3 runs 15 residues. V was pared by 6 bases and J by 2 bases, with 17 bases between. Here the CDR3 reads CASSPSRVPPYEQYF. DNA for the CDR3: TGTGCCAGCAGTCCGTCCAGGGTCCCCCCCTACGAGCAGTACTTC.

The chain has TRBV3-1 and TRBJ2-7; 9 nucleotides line up with TRBD1. CDR1 is LGHDT and CDR2 is YNNKEL in the germline V gene (reference sequence). CDR3 length: 14 residues. V lost 8 bases, J lost 3 bases, and 8 bases stayed unmatched. CDR3 coding DNA: TGTGCCAGCGGGACCCTGGGACAGGGCTACGAGCAGTACTTC. It codes for CASGTLGQGYEQYF.

The chain combines TRBV19 with TRBJ2-7; D may be TRBD2 (5 bases). The germline V and J ends were trimmed by 4 bases and 0 bases, with 13 bases remaining between them. This CDR3 region has 15 residues. The germline V gene has CDR1 LNHDA and CDR2 SQIVND (reference sequence). CDR3 loop: CASSTDSTASYEQYF. Written as DNA, the CDR3 is TGTGCCAGTAGTACGGACTCGACCGCCTCCTACGAGCAGTACTTC. Full variable domain (missing parts from reference TRBV19 and TRBJ2-7): DGGITQSPKYLFRKEGQNVTLSCEQNLNHDAMYWYRQDPGQGLRLIYYSQIVNDFQKGDIAEGYSVSREKKESFPLTVTSAQKNPTAFYLCASSTDSTASYEQYFGPGTRLTVT.

Ten or more counts support this clonotype. The chain couples TRBV14 to TRBJ2-7; no clear D gene. The CDR3 extends over 13 amino acids. Germline CDR1 reads SGHDN; CDR2 reads FVKESK. Trimming left V 3 bases short and J 3 bases short, with 9 bases between. The CDR3 protein is CASSHGIRYEQYF. The CDR3 DNA is TGTGCCAGCAGCCATGGCATACGCTACGAGCAGTACTTC.

The chain joins TRBV25-1 to TRBJ1-4, with D unclear. Germline CDR1 is MGHDK and CDR2 is SYGVNS. Trimming removed 2 bases from V and 5 bases from J, with 9 bases in between. The CDR3 extends over 14 amino acids. CDR3 DNA: TGTGCCAGCAGTGAAGATGGCATCAATGAAAAACTGTTTTTT. As protein: CASSEDGINEKLFF.

The chain couples TRBV24-1 to TRBJ2-1; TRBD1 aligns across 9 bases. The J segment lost 2 bases and the V segment lost 4 bases, leaving 5 bases of the junction unmatched. CDR1 KGHDR and CDR2 SFDVKD come from the germline V gene. The CDR3 has 16 amino acids. In nucleotides, the CDR3 is TGTGCCACCAGTGACTCGGGACAGGGTACCTACAATGAGCAGTTCTTC. Translation gives CATSDSGQGTYNEQFF.

This clonotype was observed a handful of times. V and J are TRBV20-1 and TRBJ1-2; 8 positions agree with TRBD1. The CDR3 loop spans 15 amino acids. With V trimmed by 0 bases and J by 5 bases, 8 bases remained unmatched. Germline V gene sequence: CDR1 DFQATT, CDR2 SNEGSKA (reference sequence). The CDR3 sequence is CSARDTTGVGYGYTF. CDR3 sequence (DNA): TGCAGTGCTAGAGATACGACAGGGGTGGGGTATGGCTACACCTTC.

This chain joins TRBV12-3 or TRBV12-4 and TRBJ2-7, with D possibly matching TRBD2 (5 bases). The CDR3 length is 12 residues. V was pared by 5 bases and J by 10 bases, with 15 bases between. The CDR3 protein is CASSPVWGEQYF. Written as DNA, the CDR3 is TGTGCCAGCAGTCCAGTCTGGGGAGAACAGTACTTC.

CDR3 residues: CSVDSKDRGYEQYF. In DNA form, the CDR3 reads TGCAGCGTTGATAGTAAGGACAGGGGATACGAGCAGTACTTC. V gene TRBV29-1 combines with J gene TRBJ2-7, with 9 positions matching TRBD1. This CDR3 region has 14 residues. Trimming removed 3 bases from V and 4 bases from J; junction bases left unmatched: 7. CDR1 is SQVTM and CDR2 is ANQGSEA in the germline V gene.

The genes are TRBV5-8 and TRBJ2-6; D is possibly TRBD2 (7 bases). Germline values: CDR1 SGHTS, CDR2 YDEGEE. The CDR3 is made up of 19 amino acids. With 1 base removed from V and 4 bases from J, the gap between germline ends came to 21 bases. This CDR3 reads CASSLWRGRPDSGANVLTF. The CDR3 DNA reads TGTGCCAGCAGCTTGTGGCGGGGGCGCCCCGACTCCGGGGCCAACGTCCTGACTTTC.

This chain uses TRBV10-1 with TRBJ2-5; 9 bases are a match to TRBD2. V gave up 4 bases and J gave up 4 bases; unmatched junction bases: 7. Germline lookup yields CDR1 WNHNN and CDR2 SYGVQD (reference sequence). CDR3 length: 15 amino acids. CDR3 sequence (DNA): TGCGCCAGCAGTGGCTCGATAGCGGGAGCAGAGACCCAGTACTTC. Protein: CASSGSIAGAETQYF.

As for this clonotype: Its ends do not fully match the called genes, so a read error is possible. V is TRBV7-9 and J is TRBJ2-7; the match to TRBD2 covers 10 bases. This CDR3 has 17 residues. Germline lookup yields CDR1 SEHNR and CDR2 FQNEAQ (reference sequence). DNA of the CDR3: TGCGCCAGCAGCCAAGGGCCAGCGGGGGGGCCCGGCTACGAGCAGTACTTC. This gives the protein CASSQGPAGGPGYEQYF.

The V and J genes are TRBV19 and TRBJ2-7; 7 nucleotides line up with TRBD1. Germline V gene sequence: CDR1 LNHDA, CDR2 SQIVND (reference sequence). The CDR3 extends over 17 amino acids. After removal of 4 bases from V and 1 base from J, the junction contained 13 bases not matched to a gene. CDR3 in amino acids: CASSTTRTGPTSYEQYF. As DNA, the CDR3 is TGTGCCAGTAGTACCACCCGGACAGGCCCCACTTCCTACGAGCAGTACTTC. Drawing the rest from reference TRBV19 and TRBJ2-7, the complete variable domain is DGGITQSPKYLFRKEGQNVTLSCEQNLNHDAMYWYRQDPGQGLRLIYYSQIVNDFQKGDIAEGYSVSREKKESFPLTVTSAQKNPTAFYLCASSTTRTGPTSYEQYFGPGTRLTVT.

Note on this clonotype: The germline gene is not matched at one end of the junction; a read error may be the cause. The chain is built from TRBV10-1 and TRBJ2-1, with D possibly being TRBD2 (6 bases). The CDR3 covers 15 residues. Germline CDR1 is WNHNN and CDR2 is SYGVQD (reference sequence). CDR3 amino acids: CASSEGSLDYNEQSF. The CDR3 nucleotides are TGCGCCAGCAGTGAAGGGAGTCTGGACTACAATGAGCAGTCCTTC.

This clonotype was found a few times. The chain has TRBV2 and TRBJ2-7; TRBD1 matches at 7 bases. The CDR3 is 15 amino acids. Germline CDR1 and CDR2: SNHLY and FYNNEI. V dropped 7 bases and J dropped 1; count of bases not matched to a gene: 10. The CDR3: CASKYRDSPSYEQYF. CDR3 DNA: TGTGCCAGCAAGTACCGGGACAGCCCATCCTACGAGCAGTACTTC.

The table lists this clonotype with many counts. The rearrangement uses TRBV7-6 and TRBJ2-7; tentative D call: TRBD2 (5 bases). The CDR3 runs to 13 residues. The germline V and J ends were trimmed by 2 bases and 7 bases, with 12 bases remaining between them. CDR1 SGHVS and CDR2 FNYEAQ come from the germline V gene. This chain's CDR3 is CASSLLRDPEQYF. The CDR3 region has the DNA TGTGCCAGCAGCTTACTCCGGGATCCAGAGCAGTACTTC.

V is TRBV7-9 and J is TRBJ1-3; TRBD1 is a possible D gene (6 bases). There are 13 residues in the CDR3. Germline CDR1 and CDR2: SEHNR and FQNEAQ (reference sequence). Deletions cut 7 bases from V and 4 bases from J, with 11 bases between. The CDR3 nucleotides are TGTGCCAGCAACACAGGGTCAGGAAACACCATATATTTT. Protein product: CASNTGSGNTIYF.

This chain connects TRBV7-2 to TRBJ2-7; the D gene is possibly TRBD2 (6 bases). The CDR3 has 15 residues. V was clipped by 11 bases and J by 8 bases, with 28 bases between them. Germline V gives CDR1 SGHTA, CDR2 FQGNSA. Written as DNA, the CDR3 is TGTGCCGGCGCGTCAGGATACGGGAGCATAGAGAAGCAGTACTTC. Protein product: CAGASGYGSIEKQYF.

This clonotype was counted only a few times. This chain joins TRBV19 and TRBJ1-6; no reliable D call. CDR1 and CDR2 (germline): LNHDA, SQIVND (reference sequence). The V gene lost 4 bases and the J gene lost 8 bases, with 12 bases spanning the gap. This CDR3 has 14 residues. In nucleotides, the CDR3 is TGTGCCAGTAGTAACGACTTCCTCGATTCACCCCTCCACTTT. Translating gives CASSNDFLDSPLHF.

This sequence joins TRBV7-2 and TRBJ2-1; possibly TRBD2 for D (6 bases). V lost 4 bases and J 7 bases, leaving 14 bases between the germline ends. Germline V gene sequence: CDR1 SGHTA, CDR2 FQGNSA. The CDR3 length is 14 residues. The CDR3 DNA sequence: TGTGCCAGCAGCTCACCGGGCCGGGGGAATGAGCAGTTCTTC. Its translation is CASSSPGRGNEQFF.

This clonotype was counted at least ten times. The chain couples TRBV24-1 to TRBJ2-3; 11 bases line up with TRBD1. V trimming: 5 bases; J trimming: 4 bases; junction bases outside the gene matches: 4. CDR3 size: 15 residues. The germline V gene encodes CDR1 KGHDR and CDR2 SFDVKD. CDR3 bases: TGTGCCACCAGTGCCGGGACAGGGGGTCCAGATACGCAGTATTTT. Encoded protein: CATSAGTGGPDTQYF.

This clonotype was observed many times. The CDR3 nucleotides are TGTGCCAGCAGACCCACAGGGGAGGAGAACACCGGGGAGCTGTTTTTT. Amino acids: CASRPTGEENTGELFF. The V and J genes are TRBV7-3 and TRBJ2-2; TRBD1 is a possible D gene (7 bases). This CDR3 comprises 16 residues. CDR1 is SGHTA, CDR2 FQGTGA, per germline. Trimming left V 6 bases short and J 1 base short, with 15 bases between.

This sequence joins TRBV7-9 and TRBJ1-2; D may be TRBD1 (6 bases). Trimming took off 3 bases at V and 4 bases at J, with 18 bases between the two ends. The germline V gene encodes CDR1 SEHNR and CDR2 FQNEAQ (reference sequence). The CDR3 covers 16 residues. The CDR3, as DNA: TGTGCCAGCAGCTTGTACCTGGCAGGGGACATCTATGGCTACACCTTC. Encoded protein: CASSLYLAGDIYGYTF.